This T cell receptor (beta chain) was retrieved from a study of T-cell reconstitution after alpha-beta-depleted transplantation in children. Researchers prepared the TCRbeta library using unique molecular identifiers, the study reports. A single record per CDR3 protein comes from TCRdb applying MiXCR to the PCR reads. Of 450,000 to 600,000 distinct CDR3 sequences in the sample, roughly 18% are singletons; the top ten hold 3% to 4%. This clonotype was seen a few times. This CDR3 is 14 amino acids long. V lost 6 bases to trimming and J lost 2 bases; unmatched junction nucleotides: 6. The receptor's source is a human donor who donated a stem cell graft to a child with acute lymphoblastic leukemia. Sequenced here: PBMCs from the stem cell graft donor, sampled from the stem cell graft. The J gene is TRBJ2-7, the V gene TRBV12-3 or TRBV12-4; 8 bases align to TRBD1. CDR3 region: CASSEARGPYEQYF. The CDR3, as DNA: TGTGCCAGCAGCGAAGCCAGGGGGCCCTACGAGCAGTACTTC.